This TCR beta chain is drawn from a study of OX40 agonist ivuxolimab in advanced cancers. TCRdb keeps only in-frame clones here, not all; method: immunoSEQ multiplex PCR. The sample lists under 35,000 clones; more than 75% were seen once. CDR1 and CDR2 from the germline V gene are SGHRS and YFSETQ. Trimming removed 9 bases from V and 0 bases from J, with 15 bases in between. This CDR3 region has 14 residues. Sequencing was performed on CD4+ or CD8+ T cells sorted from blood, taken in a trial of the OX40 agonist ivuxolimab. This receptor was identified in an adult with an advanced solid tumor such as melanoma, head and neck, liver or kidney cancer. This rearrangement joins TRBV5-1 to TRBJ1-1, with D perhaps matching TRBD1 (5 bases). The CDR3 DNA follows: TGCGCCACCGCCGGGGGTGGAATGAACACTGAAGCTTTCTTT. Protein product: CATAGGGMNTEAFF.